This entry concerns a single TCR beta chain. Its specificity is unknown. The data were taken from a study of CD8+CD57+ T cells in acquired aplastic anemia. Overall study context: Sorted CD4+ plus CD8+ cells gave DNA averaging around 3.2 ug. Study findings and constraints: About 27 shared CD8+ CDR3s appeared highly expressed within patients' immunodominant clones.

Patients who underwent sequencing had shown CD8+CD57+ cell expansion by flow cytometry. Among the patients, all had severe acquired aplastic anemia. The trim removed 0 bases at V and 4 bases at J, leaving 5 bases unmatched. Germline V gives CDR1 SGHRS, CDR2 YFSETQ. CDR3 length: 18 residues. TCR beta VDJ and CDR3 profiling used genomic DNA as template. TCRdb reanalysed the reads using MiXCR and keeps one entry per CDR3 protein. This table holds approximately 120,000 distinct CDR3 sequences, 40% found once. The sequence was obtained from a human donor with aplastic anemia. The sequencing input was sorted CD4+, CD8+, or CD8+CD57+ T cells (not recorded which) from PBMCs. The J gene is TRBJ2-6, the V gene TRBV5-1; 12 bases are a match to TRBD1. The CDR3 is CASSLGGQGAIGANVLTF. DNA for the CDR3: TGCGCCAGCAGCTTGGGGGGACAGGGGGCTATCGGGGCCAACGTCCTGACTTTC.